This T cell receptor beta chain was captured in a study of blood T cell repertoires in COVID-19. Study in general: Samples representing acute and convalescent COVID-19 were sourced from the United States, Italy and Spain. From T cells, B-cell-depleted T cells, or PBMCs came the material, which was cDNA or gDNA.

Authors' methods: Scientists estimated how many nucleated cells there were by amplifying reference gene primers. Profiling relied on immunoSEQ multiplex PCR, and the TCRdb table lists in-frame clones only, not all of them. That table furnishes V, J and clone size, whereas the DNA furnished D and trimming. The data contain 72,000 or so clones, roughly 86% of them seen just once; the ten biggest clones take up around 14%. This CDR3 region has 15 residues. V lost 4 bases and J lost 3, with 14 bases in between. Germline V gene lookup returns CDR1 SGDLS and CDR2 YYNGEE. The receptor's source is a woman aged 55-70 years with acute or convalescent COVID-19. V gene TRBV9 combines with J gene TRBJ1-5; D is perhaps TRBD1 (6 bases). Specimen: peripheral blood. This chain's CDR3 is CASSTGQLPNQPQHF. In DNA, the CDR3 is TGTGCCAGCAGCACCGGACAGCTTCCCAATCAGCCCCAGCATTTT.